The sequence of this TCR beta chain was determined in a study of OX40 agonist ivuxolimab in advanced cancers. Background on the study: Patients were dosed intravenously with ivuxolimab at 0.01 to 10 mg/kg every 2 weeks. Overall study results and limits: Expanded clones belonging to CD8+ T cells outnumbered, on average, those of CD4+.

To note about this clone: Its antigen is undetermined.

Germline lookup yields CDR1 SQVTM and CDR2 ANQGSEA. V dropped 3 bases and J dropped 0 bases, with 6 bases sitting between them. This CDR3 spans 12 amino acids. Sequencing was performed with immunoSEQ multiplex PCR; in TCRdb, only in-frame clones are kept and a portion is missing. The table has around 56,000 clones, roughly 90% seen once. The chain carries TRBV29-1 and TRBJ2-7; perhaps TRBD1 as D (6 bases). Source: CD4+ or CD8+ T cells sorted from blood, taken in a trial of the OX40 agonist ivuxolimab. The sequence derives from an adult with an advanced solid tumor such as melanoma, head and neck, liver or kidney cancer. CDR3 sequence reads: CSVEDSSYEQYF. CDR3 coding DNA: TGCAGCGTTGAGGACAGCTCCTACGAGCAGTACTTC.